A single sample gave rise to the 25 T cell receptor beta chains below, sequenced in a study of shared clonotypes between healthy human individuals. Assay: immunoSEQ multiplex PCR; the TCRdb copy retains only in-frame clones and omits some. The repertoire consists of just over 2,000,000 clones, with 85% to 95% occurring once and the leading ten covering 0.13%. Input material: naive CD4+ T cells sorted from blood. Subset meaning: CD45RA+ positively selected. The origin of the receptors is a man between 18 and 35 years old in good health.

The chain joins TRBV2 to TRBJ2-4, with 12 bases that match TRBD2. Germline assignment: CDR1 SNHLY and CDR2 FYNNEI. This CDR3 region has 14 residues. With 6 bases clipped from V and 9 bases from J, the junction kept 6 bases outside the gene matches. CDR3 in DNA: TGTGCCAGCAGGAGGACTAGCGGGGTAGGCATTCAGTACTTC. Its protein product is CASRRTSGVGIQYF.

The chain uses TRBV27 and TRBJ1-2, with a possible D match to TRBD1 (6 bases). The germline CDR1 and CDR2 sequences are MNHEY and SMNVEV (reference sequence). This CDR3 region has 15 residues. Trimming stripped 4 bases from V and 4 bases from J, with 16 bases between. The CDR3 DNA is TGTGCCAGCAGTTCGAGTGGGGGGCACGCCTATGGCTACACCTTC. Encoded protein: CASSSSGGHAYGYTF.

V is TRBV6-6 and J is TRBJ2-6, with D possibly called TRBD1 or TRBD2 (6 bases each). CDR1 MNHNY and CDR2 SVGAGI come from the germline V gene (reference sequence). Trimming removed 5 bases from V and 10 bases from J, with 18 bases in between. CDR3 length: 15 amino acids. The CDR3: CASSGGTHGYNVLTF. The CDR3 DNA reads as TGTGCCAGCAGTGGAGGGACACACGGGTATAACGTCCTGACTTTC.

The rearrangement links TRBV6-5 to TRBJ1-2; D not resolved. Germline-derived CDR1 and CDR2 are MNHEY and SVGAGI. Trimming shortened V by 6 bases and J by 4 bases, and 18 bases separated the two germline ends. The CDR3 has 15 residues. This CDR3 is CASRPLLGRPYGYTF. CDR3 sequence (DNA): TGTGCCAGCAGGCCCCTTTTGGGCAGACCCTATGGCTACACCTTC.

The chain couples TRBV27 to TRBJ2-7; 10 bases fit TRBD2. The V segment lost 6 bases and the J segment 4 bases; nucleotides outside the gene matches: 6. This CDR3 comprises 14 residues. CDR1 is MNHEY, CDR2 SMNVEV, per germline (reference sequence). CDR3 protein: CASRRSSGGYEQYF. Written as DNA, the CDR3 is TGTGCCAGCAGGCGATCTAGCGGGGGTTACGAGCAGTACTTC.

The chain recombines TRBV5-1 with TRBJ2-7; 12 positions agree with TRBD2. Germline V gives CDR1 SGHRS, CDR2 YFSETQ. With V trimmed by 0 bases and J by 1 base, 5 bases remained unmatched. The CDR3 has 17 amino acids. CDR3 sequence: CASSLARTSGNSYEQYF. The CDR3 region has the DNA TGCGCCAGCAGCTTGGCCCGGACTAGCGGGAATTCCTACGAGCAGTACTTC.

The chain employs TRBV11-2 and TRBJ2-7; 9 nucleotides match TRBD1. J gave up 6 bases and V 4 bases, and 10 bases lay outside the gene matches. Per the germline V gene, CDR1 is SGHAT and CDR2 is FQNNGV. The CDR3 loop spans 15 amino acids. For the CDR3, the DNA is TGTGCCAGCAGCTCAATCCGGGACAGGGTACGCGAGCAGTACTTC. Its protein product is CASSSIRDRVREQYF. The full variable domain, with the rest looked up from reference TRBV11-2 and TRBJ2-7, is EAGVAQSPRYKIIEKRQSVAFWCNPISGHATLYWYQQILGQGPKLLIQFQNNGVVDDSQLPKDRFSAERLKGVDSTLKIQPAKLEDSAVYLCASSSIRDRVREQYFGPGTRLTVT.

The CDR3 sequence is CAGQGDTYEQYF. CDR3 in DNA: TGTGCCGGCCAGGGGGATACCTACGAGCAGTACTTC. The chain is built from TRBV7-9 and TRBJ2-7; 7 bases are shared with TRBD1. Germline lookup yields CDR1 SEHNR and CDR2 FQNEAQ (reference sequence). The junction had 6 bases not matched to a gene; V was cut back by 11 bases and J by 2 bases. This CDR3 is 12 amino acids long.

This clone was observed a single time. The chain has TRBV10-1 and TRBJ1-4; D not certain. The CDR3 runs 15 residues. Trimming pared 6 bases from V and 5 bases from J, leaving 16 bases between. Germline CDR1 WNHNN, CDR2 SYGVQD (reference sequence). In nucleotides, the CDR3 is TGCGCCAGCAGGTGTTTTCGTAGAGTCAATGAAAAACTGTTTTTT. Translated, it gives CASRCFRRVNEKLFF.

This clone was seen once. V and J are TRBV2 and TRBJ2-3; D might be TRBD1 or TRBD2, each matching 5 bases. CDR3 size: 16 residues. Germline CDR1 reads SNHLY; CDR2 reads FYNNEI. V lost 1 base, J lost 0 bases, and 11 bases lay in between. For the CDR3, the DNA is TGTGCCAGCAGTGAAGTTATGTGGGGGAGCACAGATACGCAGTATTTT. It is translated as CASSEVMWGSTDTQYF.

Notes on this clone: This sample includes further DNA sequences coding for the same CDR3. The chain couples TRBV7-9 to TRBJ2-3, with unresolved D. The ends were cut back, 1 base at V and 2 bases at J, with 7 bases in the middle. Germline CDR1 and CDR2: SEHNR and FQNEAQ (reference sequence). This CDR3 comprises 14 residues. CDR3 DNA sequence: TGTGCCAGCAGCTTAGTGACCTACACAGATACGCAGTATTTT. Encoded protein: CASSLVTYTDTQYF. Drawing the rest from reference TRBV7-9 and TRBJ2-3, the complete variable domain is DTGVSQNPRHKITKRGQNVTFRCDPISEHNRLYWYRQTLGQGPEFLTYFQNEAQLEKSRLLSDRFSAERPKGSFSTLEIQRTEQGDSAMYLCASSLVTYTDTQYFGPGTRLTVL.

As concerns this clone: The junction differs from germline at one of its ends, possibly a read error. The V gene is TRBV11-1, the J gene TRBJ2-7; 8 positions match TRBD1. This CDR3 has 14 residues. Germline V gene lookup returns CDR1 SGHAT and CDR2 FQDESV (reference sequence). The CDR3 sequence is CASSLAGGSFEQYF. As DNA, the CDR3 is TGTGCCAGCAGCTTGGCAGGGGGCTCCTTCGAGCAGTACTTC.

This rearrangement joins TRBV6-5 to TRBJ2-7; D is undetermined. V was shortened by 3 bases and J by 0 bases, with 12 bases between the two germline ends. The CDR3 covers 15 residues. Germline V gene data show CDR1 as MNHEY and CDR2 as SVGAGI. CDR3 region: CASSYSSDSSYEQYF. CDR3 nucleotides: TGTGCCAGCAGTTATTCGTCTGATAGCTCCTACGAGCAGTACTTC.

Of note for this clone: Other DNA sequences in this sample translate to the same CDR3. The rearrangement joins TRBV5-1 to TRBJ2-5; 14 bases are shared with TRBD2. This CDR3 region has 16 residues. Germline loops: CDR1 SGHRS, CDR2 YFSETQ. The trim removed 0 bases at V and 4 bases at J, leaving 2 bases unmatched. The CDR3 bases are TGCGCCAGCAGCTTGGAAGGGACTAGCGGGGGAGAGACCCAGTACTTC. This encodes CASSLEGTSGGETQYF.

This chain uses TRBV6-5 with TRBJ2-2; D possibly corresponds to TRBD1 (6 bases). This CDR3 region has 15 residues. V was pared by 6 bases and J by 4 bases, with 15 bases between. Germline V gene data show CDR1 as MNHEY and CDR2 as SVGAGI. The CDR3 bases are TGTGCCAGCAGACCCTACAGGGTGGTCACCGGGGAGCTGTTTTTT. Its translation is CASRPYRVVTGELFF.

The chain has TRBV5-7 and TRBJ1-1; 11 bases line up with TRBD1. TRBV5-7 is known as an ORF, though its function is uncertain. This CDR3 is built from 17 residues. Trimming took 4 bases from V and 0 from J; bases not matched to a gene: 8. CDR3: CASSQWGTGGLNTEAFF. In DNA form, the CDR3 reads TGTGCCAGCAGCCAATGGGGGACAGGGGGTTTGAACACTGAAGCTTTCTTT.

About this clone itself: The same CDR3 is also encoded by other DNA sequences in this sample. This chain connects TRBV5-1 to TRBJ1-4; D gene unclear. CDR3 length equals 14 residues. Germline-derived CDR1 and CDR2 are SGHRS and YFSETQ. V lost 4 bases, J lost 3 bases, and 10 bases lay in between. The CDR3 nucleotides read TGCGCCAGCAGCGCCGGACGGCCTAATGAAAAACTGTTTTTT. Its protein is CASSAGRPNEKLFF.

The chain links TRBV5-6 to TRBJ1-6; no reliable D call. With 4 bases removed from V and 7 bases from J, the gap between germline ends came to 18 bases. The CDR3 is 16 amino acids. Looked up from germline, CDR1 is SGHDT and CDR2 is YYEEEE. The CDR3 DNA is TGTGCCAGCAGCCATAATGGGCCCGCTGGAAATTCACCCCTCCACTTT. Amino acid sequence: CASSHNGPAGNSPLHF.

A remark on this clone: Distinct nucleotide sequences in the sample also encode this CDR3. The chain couples TRBV6-5 to TRBJ1-5, with TRBD1 matching over 9 bases. J gave up 4 bases and V 6 bases, and 4 bases lay outside the gene matches. Germline V gives CDR1 MNHEY, CDR2 SVGAGI. CDR3 size: 14 residues. For the CDR3, the DNA is TGTGCCAGCAGCCGGGGACAGGGAAATCAGCCCCAGCATTTT. It is translated as CASSRGQGNQPQHF.

The chain joins TRBV7-2 to TRBJ2-5; 7 bases are a match to TRBD1. This CDR3 contains 16 residues. CDR1 is SGHTA, CDR2 FQGNSA, per germline. Trimming removed 1 base from V and 6 bases from J; junction bases left unmatched: 11. The CDR3 loop reads CASSLGVSGQEKTQYF. The CDR3 nucleotides are TGTGCCAGCAGCTTAGGTGTCAGCGGACAGGAGAAGACCCAGTACTTC.

As regards this clone: The sample holds other DNA sequences that translate to the same CDR3. The rearrangement links TRBV2 to TRBJ2-3, with 8 bases fitting TRBD2. There are 13 residues in the CDR3. V lost 6 bases, J lost 1 base, and 0 bases stayed unmatched. The V gene's germline CDR1 is SNHLY and CDR2 FYNNEI. The CDR3 here is CASRTSGTDTQYF. CDR3 DNA sequence: TGTGCCAGCAGGACTAGCGGCACAGATACGCAGTATTTT.

The chain recombines TRBV27 with TRBJ2-7; the D gene is possibly TRBD2 (5 bases). The length of the CDR3 is 18 residues. Per germline, CDR1 MNHEY and CDR2 SMNVEV (reference sequence). Deletions cut 0 bases from V and 4 bases from J, with 22 bases between. The CDR3 reads CASSLSGSVRSPGYEQYF. The CDR3 nucleotides read TGTGCCAGCAGTTTATCAGGTTCGGTTCGCAGCCCGGGGTACGAGCAGTACTTC.

The chain joins TRBV27 to TRBJ2-7, with 8 bases fitting TRBD1. J gave up 1 base and V 7 bases, and 6 bases lay outside the gene matches. Germline-derived CDR1 and CDR2 are MNHEY and SMNVEV (reference sequence). This CDR3 spans 14 amino acids. CDR3 nucleotide sequence: TGTGCCAGCACCAGTGGGACAGGATCCTACGAGCAGTACTTC. Translated, it gives CASTSGTGSYEQYF.

V usage is TRBV27 and J usage is TRBJ2-2; no definite D call. This CDR3 has 12 residues. The germline V gene has CDR1 MNHEY and CDR2 SMNVEV (reference sequence). The ends were cut back, 9 bases at V and 7 bases at J, with 12 bases in the middle. CDR3 DNA sequence: TGTGCCAGTAAATCTTGGGGCGGGGAGCTGTTTTTT. This encodes CASKSWGGELFF.

The DNA for the CDR3 is TGCGCCAGCAGGACGGGACTAGCGGGACTCACAGATACGCAGTATTTT. Protein product: CASRTGLAGLTDTQYF. The chain is built from TRBV10-2 and TRBJ2-3, with TRBD2 matching 13 bases. V was pared by 6 bases and J by 2 bases, with 5 bases of the junction left unmatched. CDR1 and CDR2 (germline): WSHSY, SAAADI. CDR3 length: 16 amino acids.